Following are 9 T cell receptor beta chains from one sample sequenced in a study of chemoradiotherapy in HPV16-positive cancers. Here immunoSEQ multiplex PCR was the method, and the copy in TCRdb shows in-frame clones only, minus some. The sample lists under 20,000 clones; roughly 80% were seen once. Sampling was performed from a patient who underwent chemoradiotherapy. The receptors were sampled from a human donor with HPV-associated anogenital cancer.

This clone was observed a few times. The rearrangement links TRBV5-1 to TRBJ1-4; no firm D call. There are 12 residues in the CDR3. Germline CDR1 reads SGHRS; CDR2 reads YFSETQ. V lost 0 bases and J lost 7, with 4 bases in between. The CDR3 spells CASSLEPEKLFF. The CDR3 bases are TGCGCCAGCAGCTTGGAGCCTGAAAAACTGTTTTTT.

V usage is TRBV4-1 and J usage is TRBJ1-1, with TRBD1 as a possible D gene (5 bases). Germline V gene data show CDR1 as MGHRA and CDR2 as YSYEKL. This CDR3 is 17 amino acids long. The V end lost 0 bases, the J end lost 6 bases, and 20 bases lay between the germline ends. The CDR3 coding sequence is TGCGCCAGCAGCCAAGATGGCATACCGAGGATGGGGGCTGAAGCTTTCTTT. Translated, it gives CASSQDGIPRMGAEAFF.

This chain links TRBV5-1 with TRBJ2-2, with D perhaps matching TRBD1 (6 bases). Per germline, CDR1 SGHRS and CDR2 YFSETQ. The length of the CDR3 is 14 residues. Between the trimmed V and J ends, which lost 3 bases and 4 bases, there was a span of 10 bases. CDR3 region: CASSWDTLTGELFF. CDR3 bases: TGCGCCAGCAGCTGGGACACTCTCACCGGGGAGCTGTTTTTT.

The V and J genes are TRBV5-4 and TRBJ2-7, with D perhaps TRBD1 or TRBD2 (6 bases each). Germline V gives CDR1 SGHNT, CDR2 YYREEE (reference sequence). The CDR3 consists of 16 residues. V was shortened by 0 bases and J by 1 base, with 14 bases between the two germline ends. The CDR3 DNA sequence: TGTGCCAGCAGCTTGGCGGGGAGAGGGGGGTCCTACGAGCAGTACTTC. This encodes CASSLAGRGGSYEQYF.

The CDR3 reads CASSLQGGNYGYTF. CDR3 nucleotides: TGTGCCAGCAGCCTTCAGGGAGGCAACTATGGCTACACCTTC. This chain joins TRBV7-2 and TRBJ1-2; possibly TRBD1 for D (5 bases). The CDR3 consists of 14 residues. The germline CDR1 and CDR2 sequences are SGHTA and FQGNSA. The germline V and J ends were trimmed by 5 bases and 2 bases, with 12 bases remaining between them.

The rearrangement uses TRBV7-6 and TRBJ2-7; 7 positions match TRBD1. V lost 5 bases to trimming and J lost 3 bases; unmatched junction nucleotides: 7. CDR3 length: 14 residues. Germline-derived CDR1 and CDR2 are SGHVS and FNYEAQ. The CDR3 here is CASSPGTANYEQYF. CDR3 DNA: TGTGCCAGCAGCCCGGGGACAGCTAACTACGAGCAGTACTTC. Supplemented by reference TRBV7-6 and TRBJ2-7, the full variable domain reads GAGVSQSPRYKVTKRGQDVALRCDPISGHVSLYWYRQALGQGPEFLTYFNYEAQQDKSGLPNDRFSAERPEGSISTLTIQRTEQRDSAMYRCASSPGTANYEQYFGPGTRLTVT.

The CDR3 sequence is CASSLRMNTEAFF. The CDR3 DNA is TGTGCCAGCAGCTTACGGATGAACACTGAAGCTTTCTTT. The chain couples TRBV7-8 to TRBJ1-1; unclear D gene. From germline, CDR1 is SGHVS and CDR2 FQNEAQ. V was pared by 2 bases and J by 0 bases, with 4 bases between. The CDR3 spans 13 residues.

The chain links TRBV7-6 to TRBJ2-2, with TRBD1 as a possible D gene (6 bases). Germline V lookup: CDR1 SGHVS, CDR2 FNYEAQ. CDR3 size: 17 residues. The germline V and J ends were trimmed by 5 bases and 6 bases, with 22 bases remaining between them. CDR3 protein: CASSPPPYRVGAGELFF. Written as DNA, the CDR3 is TGTGCCAGCAGCCCCCCCCCATACAGGGTCGGGGCCGGGGAGCTGTTTTTT.

This clone was observed a single time. The chain couples TRBV14 to TRBJ2-7; 8 nucleotides match TRBD2. With V trimmed by 0 bases and J by 2 bases, 6 bases remained unmatched. Germline CDR1 is SGHDN and CDR2 is FVKESK. The CDR3 is made up of 16 amino acids. CDR3 protein: CASSQDDGGGTYEQYF. Here the CDR3 DNA reads TGTGCCAGCAGCCAAGATGACGGGGGGGGTACCTACGAGCAGTACTTC.